A selection of T cell receptor beta chains follows, all from one sample in a study of early T cells in non-severe SARS-CoV-2 infection. TCRdb processed the 5' RACE reads anew with MiXCR; each CDR3 protein has one entry. Counted here are 62,000 or so distinct CDR3 sequences, more than 7% occurring once; the ten biggest clones make up around an eighth. Sequencing was performed on whole blood, taken at baseline. The receptors here all came from an adult who was a healthcare worker with PCR-confirmed SARS-CoV-2 infection or an uninfected control (not recorded which). Each CDR3 is given with its conserved first and last residue. A D gene is named only where the DNA matches it firmly. Only some rows state a clone size, as once, few, many or a class for expanded clones.

v_call	d_call	clone_size	j_call	cdr3_nt	cdr3_aa
TRBV5-6	TRBD2	-	TRBJ2-4	TGTGCCAGCAGCCGTAAAAGCGGGAGCAAAAACATTCAGTACTTC	CASSRKSGSKNIQYF
TRBV12-3/TRBV12-4	-	few	TRBJ1-2	TGTGCCAGCAGTTCAACGGGGGGGAACTATGGCTACACCTTC	CASSSTGGNYGYTF
TRBV11-2	-	many	TRBJ2-3	TGTGCCAGCAGCTTAGATCGGGGGACAGATACGCAGTATTTT	CASSLDRGTDTQYF
TRBV10-3	-	-	TRBJ1-2	TGTGCCATCAGTGAGTCGGGACTGATCTATGGCTACACCTTC	CAISESGLIYGYTF
TRBV18	-	-	TRBJ1-4	TGTGCCAGCTCACCATCCGGGTGGCAAGAAAAACTGTTTTTT	CASSPSGWQEKLFF
TRBV4-1	TRBD1	-	TRBJ2-7	TGCGCCAGCAGCCTTACCGGGACAGGGGACTACGAGCAGTACTTC	CASSLTGTGDYEQYF
TRBV5-1	TRBD2	many	TRBJ2-3	TGCGCCAGCAGCAAGCGGGGTAGCGGAGATAGCACAGATACGCAGTATTTT	CASSKRGSGDSTDTQYF
TRBV29-1	TRBD2	-	TRBJ2-1	TGCAGCATTGGAGACACCGGGACTAGCGGATCCAATGAGCAGTTCTTC	CSIGDTGTSGSNEQFF
TRBV7-2	TRBD1	-	TRBJ1-4	TGTGCCAGCAGCGTCCAGGGGGCGGAAAAACTGTTTTTT	CASSVQGAEKLFF
TRBV12-3/TRBV12-4	-	few	TRBJ1-1	TGTGCCAGCAGTTTGGACCCGGGACCTCCGACAGCTTTCTTT	CASSLDPGPPTAFF
TRBV6-5	TRBD1	many	TRBJ1-1	TGTGCCAGCGGACAGGCCCCTGAAGCTTTCTTT	CASGQAPEAFF
TRBV7-2	-	-	TRBJ2-3	TGTGCCAGCAGCTTTGGGTTCTCAGATACGCAGTATTTT	CASSFGFSDTQYF
TRBV2	-	-	TRBJ2-3	TGTGCCAGTACTGCAGGGGCAGATACGCAGTATTTT	CASTAGADTQYF
TRBV7-7	-	many	TRBJ1-6	TGTGCTAGCAGCTTAGACAGGAATTCACCCCTCCACTTT	CASSLDRNSPLHF
TRBV7-3	TRBD2	many	TRBJ2-1	TGTGCCAGCAGCTTTGCAGCGGGGGCCCTAAATGAGCAGTTCTTC	CASSFAAGALNEQFF
TRBV27	-	many	TRBJ2-7	TGTGCCAGCAGCCCCCCATTATCAGAGGTAACGTACGAGCAGTACTTC	CASSPPLSEVTYEQYF
TRBV5-1	-	few	TRBJ2-7	TGCGCCAGCAGCCCGGACCCGCGTGGTGGCGAGCAGTACTTC	CASSPDPRGGEQYF
TRBV5-1	-	-	TRBJ2-5	TGCGCCAGCAGCTTGATCCCCGAAGAGACCCAGTACTTC	CASSLIPEETQYF
TRBV7-9	TRBD2	-	TRBJ2-1	TGTGCCAGCAGCTTCGGGGCGGGAGACAATGAGCAGTTCTTC	CASSFGAGDNEQFF
TRBV6-2/TRBV6-3	-	many	TRBJ1-1	TGTGCCAGCAGGCGAAACACTGAAGCTTTCTTT	CASRRNTEAFF
TRBV6-1	-	few	TRBJ2-5	TGTACCAGCCTACGGGGTTCCACGCTGGGGTTCCAAGAGACCCAGTACTTC	CTSLRGSTLGFQETQYF
TRBV2	-	many	TRBJ2-1	TGTGCCAGCCACCGGAGCTCCTACAATGAGCAGTTCTTC	CASHRSSYNEQFF
TRBV5-1	-	many	TRBJ1-2	TGCGCCAGCAGCTCAAGGAACACTAACTATGGCTACACCTTC	CASSSRNTNYGYTF
TRBV18	-	few	TRBJ1-1	TGTGCCAGCTCACCCTCCTCGATATACATGAACACTGAAGCTTTCTTT	CASSPSSIYMNTEAFF
TRBV18	TRBD1	-	TRBJ1-6	TGTGCCAGCTCACTTGGGACAGGGGCTTATAATTCACCCCTCCACTTT	CASSLGTGAYNSPLHF
TRBV9	-	few	TRBJ2-1	TGTGCCAGCAGCGTAGGGGGCAGGGTCTACAATGAGCAGTTCTTC	CASSVGGRVYNEQFF
TRBV3-1	-	many	TRBJ2-1	TGTGCCAGCATTTACGACGGGGAGCAGTTCTTC	CASIYDGEQFF
TRBV19	-	-	TRBJ2-3	TGTGCCAGTAGTATAAGTTTTGCAGATACGCAGTATTTT	CASSISFADTQYF
TRBV4-2	-	-	TRBJ2-5	TGTGCCAGCAGCCAGGACCGTCAAGAGACCCAGTACTTC	CASSQDRQETQYF
TRBV7-3	TRBD1	many	TRBJ2-5	TGTGCCAGCAGCCGCGCAGGGGGCCGTGGGGAGACCCAGTACTTC	CASSRAGGRGETQYF
TRBV5-1	TRBD2	many	TRBJ2-1	TGCGCCAGCAGCCTAGGCGGACTAGCGTCCCCCCGGGAGCAGTTCTTC	CASSLGGLASPREQFF
TRBV5-6	TRBD1	few	TRBJ1-2	TGTGCCAGCAGCGGAACGACAGGGAACTATGGCTACACCTTC	CASSGTTGNYGYTF
TRBV3-1	-	many	TRBJ2-1	TGTGCCAGCAGCCAAGTATGGGCTACAGGGAGGAATGAGCAGTTCTTC	CASSQVWATGRNEQFF
TRBV20-1	TRBD2	many	TRBJ2-1	TGCAGTGCTTTGGGACTAGCGGGAAACAAGAATGAGCAGTTCTTC	CSALGLAGNKNEQFF
TRBV5-1	-	many	TRBJ2-7	TGCGCCAGCAGCTTTGTGGGAGACGAGCAGTACTTC	CASSFVGDEQYF
TRBV7-9	-	many	TRBJ1-6	TGTGCCAGCAGCTTAGCGTTAGATGCGCTCCACTTT	CASSLALDALHF
TRBV3-1	-	few	TRBJ2-2	TGTGCCAGCAGCCCCTCAACCCAGGGTGGCACCGGGGAGCTGTTTTTT	CASSPSTQGGTGELFF
TRBV3-1	-	few	TRBJ1-5	TGTGCCAGCAGCCAAGGTCGCCAGGGGTATCAGCCCCAGCATTTT	CASSQGRQGYQPQHF
TRBV5-5	-	-	TRBJ2-4	TGTGCCAGCAGCTTGTATGCGGGATGGGCCAAAAACATTCAGTACTTC	CASSLYAGWAKNIQYF
TRBV20-1	-	many	TRBJ1-2	TGCAGTGCTAGTGCACGGAATAACTATGGCTACACCTTC	CSASARNNYGYTF
TRBV5-4	-	many	TRBJ2-7	TGTGCCAGCAGCTGGAGCGGCGGACAGCTAGTCTACGAGCAGTACTTC	CASSWSGGQLVYEQYF
TRBV3-1	-	few	TRBJ1-5	TGTGCCAGCAGCCTGGACCCCAATCAGCCCCAGCATTTT	CASSLDPNQPQHF
TRBV18	TRBD2	many	TRBJ2-2	TGTGCCAGCTCACCCAGGCTCGGAGGAGCGGGATCTAGCGCCGGGGAGCTGTTTTTT	CASSPRLGGAGSSAGELFF
TRBV20-1	TRBD2	many	TRBJ2-1	TGCAGTGCAATATTACTAGCGGGCTTGTACAATGAGCAGTTCTTC	CSAILLAGLYNEQFF
TRBV30	-	many	TRBJ1-2	TGTGCCTGGAGTGTACAAGGGGTAGATGGCTACACCTTC	CAWSVQGVDGYTF
TRBV6-4	-	-	TRBJ2-1	TGTGCCAGCAGTGACCAAATCGGCGGCTACAATGAGCAGTTCTTC	CASSDQIGGYNEQFF
TRBV7-9	TRBD1	-	TRBJ2-5	TGTGCCAGCAGCTTCGGGACAGGGCAAGAGACCCAGTACTTC	CASSFGTGQETQYF
TRBV6-5	TRBD2	-	TRBJ2-1	TGTGCCAGCAGAAGAGGACTAGCGGAGGGCGGCAATGAGCAGTTCTTC	CASRRGLAEGGNEQFF
TRBV3-1	TRBD1	few	TRBJ1-5	TGTGCCAGCAGCCATACAGCCGACAGGGGTGGAAGTCAGCCCCAGCATTTT	CASSHTADRGGSQPQHF
TRBV5-5	TRBD2	-	TRBJ2-1	TGTGCCAGCAGCTTAGGAGCGGGAGTCTTTGAGCAGTTCTTC	CASSLGAGVFEQFF
TRBV7-2	-	many	TRBJ2-5	TGTGCCAGCAGCTTAGTTGTGACCCAGTACTTC	CASSLVVTQYF
TRBV12-3/TRBV12-4	-	-	TRBJ2-1	TGTGCCAGCAGTTTAGCGCTCACAGCTTCCTACAATGAGCAGTTCTTC	CASSLALTASYNEQFF
TRBV7-9	TRBD2	many	TRBJ2-1	TGTGCCAGCAGAGATAGCGGGAGGATTAACAATGAGCAGTTCTTC	CASRDSGRINNEQFF
TRBV7-2	TRBD1	-	TRBJ1-1	TGTGCCAGCAGCTTATACAGGGGGAACACTGAAGCTTTCTTT	CASSLYRGNTEAFF
TRBV9	-	-	TRBJ2-1	TGTGCCAGCAGCGTAGTAAACGCCTACAATGAGCAGTTCTTC	CASSVVNAYNEQFF
TRBV3-1	-	-	TRBJ2-2	TGTGCCAGCAGCCAAGATCCCACCGGGGAGCTGTTTTTT	CASSQDPTGELFF
TRBV19	-	-	TRBJ2-2	TGTGCCAGTAGTATAATGGTCGGCGGGGAGCTGTTTTTT	CASSIMVGGELFF
TRBV7-3	-	few	TRBJ2-3	TGTGCCAGCAGCTCGGACTTTCGCACAGATACGCAGTATTTT	CASSSDFRTDTQYF